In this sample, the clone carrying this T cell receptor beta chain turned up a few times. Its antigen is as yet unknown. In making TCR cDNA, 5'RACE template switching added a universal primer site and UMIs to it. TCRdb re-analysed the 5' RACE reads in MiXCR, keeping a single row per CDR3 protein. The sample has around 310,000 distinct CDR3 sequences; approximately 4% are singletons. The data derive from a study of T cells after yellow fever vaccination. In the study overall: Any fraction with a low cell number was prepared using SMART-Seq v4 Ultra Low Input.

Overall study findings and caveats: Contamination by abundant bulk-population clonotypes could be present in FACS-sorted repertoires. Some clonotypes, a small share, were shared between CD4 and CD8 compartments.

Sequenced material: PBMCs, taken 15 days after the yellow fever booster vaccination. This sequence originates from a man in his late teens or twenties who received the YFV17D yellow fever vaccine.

CDR3 sequence reads: CASSYTGRGNTIYF. The CDR3 DNA reads as TGTGCCAGCAGCTACACAGGGCGGGGAAACACCATATATTTT. V and J are TRBV7-9 and TRBJ1-3; the D gene is possibly TRBD1 (6 bases). CDR3 length: 14 amino acids. Germline V gene data show CDR1 as SEHNR and CDR2 as FQNEAQ (reference sequence). Trimming stripped 4 bases from V and 4 bases from J, with 11 bases between.